These T cell receptor beta chains were read from a single sample in a study of cytomegalovirus exposure and HLA in healthy donors. TCRdb's copy holds only in-frame clones and misses some; the assay was immunoSEQ multiplex PCR. This table holds some 200,000 clones, approximately 80% found once. Source material: PBMCs. The receptors stem from a girl between 5 and 17 years old in good health and CMV-seronegative. CDR3s leave out the opening cysteine and the closing phenylalanine or tryptophan. Each record gives: V gene, J gene, D gene, CDR3 protein. D genes are given only for firm matches.

>TRBV7-6|TRBJ2-2|-
ASSLWGDSSNTGELF
>TRBV9|TRBJ2-2|TRBD1
ASGPGQLTGELF
>TRBV16|TRBJ1-4|-
ASSQRLTANEKLF
>TRBV5-1|TRBJ2-3|-
ASSSGHEINTDTQY
>TRBV7-3|TRBJ2-3|TRBD2
ASSLFSTSLTDTQY
>TRBV28|TRBJ1-1|-
ASSLLARTEAF
>TRBV28|TRBJ1-1|-
ASSRGRQTEAF
>TRBV14|TRBJ1-2|-
ASSQAGLQGYT
>TRBV5-4|TRBJ1-1|-
ASSSYQGRVTEAF
>TRBV5-1|TRBJ2-1|-
ASSTRQQFNEQF
>TRBV7-9|TRBJ2-1|TRBD1
ASSGVNRDRSYNEQF
>TRBV5-6|TRBJ2-5|TRBD2
ASSPGLAGPTNQETQY
>TRBV29-1|TRBJ1-2|-
SVTGSYGYT
>TRBV5-1|TRBJ2-5|TRBD1
ASSSGGRETQY
>TRBV4-3|TRBJ1-2|TRBD1
ASSQDRGTGVYGYT
>TRBV6-5|TRBJ1-1|TRBD1
ASSADTGGITEAF
>TRBV6-6|TRBJ2-1|TRBD2
ASRQIAGGLREQF
>TRBV13|TRBJ1-5|-
ASSSTEYSNQPQH
>TRBV18|TRBJ2-7|TRBD2
ASSLRREAYEQY
>TRBV10-3|TRBJ2-5|-
AISAQGSSGEQY
>TRBV7-8|TRBJ2-7|-
ASSLDRLRNEQY
>TRBV6-5|TRBJ1-2|-
ASSQQNYGYT
>TRBV30|TRBJ1-1|-
AWSLGRGSEAF
>TRBV29-1|TRBJ2-1|TRBD2
SVETLAGGVGEQF
>TRBV29-1|TRBJ1-2|-
SVADRTESYGYT
>TRBV5-4|TRBJ1-3|-
ASSFGGGENTIY
>TRBV5-6|TRBJ1-5|-
ASSLGVSYRVGDQPQH
>TRBV18|TRBJ1-6|-
ASRGLLDNSPLH
>TRBV4-2|TRBJ2-1|-
ASSQVSGGTYNEQF
>TRBV19|TRBJ1-2|-
ASSNVPGQINYGYT
>TRBV4-2|TRBJ1-5|-
ASSQDWQGSPQH
>TRBV30|TRBJ2-4|TRBD2
AWRTSGGLNIQY
>TRBV19|TRBJ2-3|TRBD2
ASRSLAAPRHTQY
>TRBV27|TRBJ1-3|-
ASSFSARVAGNTIY
>TRBV7-3|TRBJ2-2|-
ASSLSPGSGELF
>TRBV29-1|TRBJ2-2|-
SVGEPLNTGELF
>TRBV10-1|TRBJ2-5|-
ASSDSTRGTQY
>TRBV27|TRBJ2-7|TRBD2
ASSPTTSVGYEQY
>TRBV10-2|TRBJ1-1|TRBD1
ASSEGQGRSEAF
>TRBV28|TRBJ2-1|-
ASNTGFGEQF
>TRBV6-5|TRBJ1-5|-
VSSSLGARGQPQH
>TRBV4-1|TRBJ1-5|-
ASSQVKGRPNQPQH
>TRBV28|TRBJ2-7|TRBD1
ASRSGTGGFEQY
>TRBV18|TRBJ2-1|TRBD1
ASSPSRDRGNEQF
>TRBV7-2|TRBJ2-7|TRBD2
ASSFRTSGGITYEQY
>TRBV19|TRBJ2-7|-
ASSYQYEQY
>TRBV5-6|TRBJ2-1|TRBD1
ASSPAGTAANEQF
>TRBV30|TRBJ1-5|TRBD1
AWSPLGTGYQPQH
>TRBV28|TRBJ1-2|-
ASNLEQTGGYGYT
>TRBV9|TRBJ1-4|-
ASSVGGGAANEKLF
>TRBV5-1|TRBJ1-1|-
ASSLRGALTEAF
>TRBV4-1|TRBJ2-1|-
ASSQDHRESWHEQF
>TRBV4-2|TRBJ2-3|TRBD2
ASSQDPSGREVTDTQY
>TRBV2|TRBJ2-1|TRBD1
ASSRDREWDEQF